This T cell receptor beta chain was recovered during a study of T cell repertoires in cytomegalovirus infection. This clonotype was seen repeatedly, ten times or more. No antigen is known for it. V was trimmed by 0 bases and J by 4 bases, leaving 9 bases between them. The CDR3 totals 14 residues. Germline V gene lookup returns CDR1 SGHTA and CDR2 FQGNSA. TCRdb reprocessed the reads with MiXCR, giving one entry per CDR3 protein. Seen here are around 570,000 distinct CDR3 sequences, just under 40% observed once, and the top ten hold about half. The genes are TRBV7-2 and TRBJ1-1, with D possibly matching TRBD1 (5 bases). The source of this sequence is a human donor in good health (CMV status not recorded). Some clones in this sample may be carry-over from other donors' samples. The specimen was cultured PBMCs, collected from culture after CMV antigen stimulation. This CDR3 reads CASSLARVSTEAFF. CDR3 DNA sequence: TGTGCCAGCAGCTTAGCCAGGGTCTCCACTGAAGCTTTCTTT.